This entry describes one T cell receptor beta chain. The data were taken from a study of blood T cell repertoires in COVID-19. Study-wide background: The cDNA or gDNA used as material had been derived from T cells, B-cell-depleted T cells, or PBMCs.

Here immunoSEQ multiplex PCR was the method, and the copy in TCRdb shows in-frame clones only, minus some. This table has about 100,000 clones, just over 90% appearing once. The germline CDR1 and CDR2 sequences are SQVTM and ANQGSEA. This CDR3 comprises 13 residues. Trimming removed 4 bases from V and 4 bases from J; junction bases left unmatched: 6. The chain is built from TRBV29-1 and TRBJ1-2; 7 bases match TRBD1. Sequencing was performed on peripheral blood. The receptor's source is a man in his fifties with acute or convalescent COVID-19. The DNA for the CDR3 is TGCAGCGTTGTTGGTTGGGACAGCTATGGCTACACCTTC. Translating it yields CSVVGWDSYGYTF. The whole variable domain, filled in from reference TRBV29-1 and TRBJ1-2, reads SAVISQKPSRDICQRGTSLTIQCQVDSQVTMMFWYRQQPGQSLTLIATANQGSEATYESGFVIDKFPISRPNLTFSTLTVSNMSPEDSSIYLCSVVGWDSYGYTFGSGTRLTVV.